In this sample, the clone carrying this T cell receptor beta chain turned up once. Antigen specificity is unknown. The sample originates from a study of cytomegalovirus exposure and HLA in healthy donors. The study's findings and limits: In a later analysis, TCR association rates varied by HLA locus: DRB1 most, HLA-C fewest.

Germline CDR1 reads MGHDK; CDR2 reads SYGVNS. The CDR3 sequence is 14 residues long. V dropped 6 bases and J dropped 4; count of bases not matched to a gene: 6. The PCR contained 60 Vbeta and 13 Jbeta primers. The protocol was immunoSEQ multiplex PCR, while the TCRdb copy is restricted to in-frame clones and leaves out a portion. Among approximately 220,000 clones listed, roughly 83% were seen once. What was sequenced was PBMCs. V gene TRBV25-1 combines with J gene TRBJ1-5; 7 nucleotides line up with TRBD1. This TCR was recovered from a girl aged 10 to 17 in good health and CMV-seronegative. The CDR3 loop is CASSETGSNQPQHF. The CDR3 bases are TGTGCCAGCAGCGAGACAGGGTCTAATCAGCCCCAGCATTTT. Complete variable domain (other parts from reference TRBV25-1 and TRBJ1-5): EADIYQTPRYLVIGTGKKITLECSQTMGHDKMYWYQQDPGMELHLIHYSYGVNSTEKGDLSSESTVSRIRTEHFPLTLESARPSHTSQYLCASSETGSNQPQHFGDGTRLSIL.